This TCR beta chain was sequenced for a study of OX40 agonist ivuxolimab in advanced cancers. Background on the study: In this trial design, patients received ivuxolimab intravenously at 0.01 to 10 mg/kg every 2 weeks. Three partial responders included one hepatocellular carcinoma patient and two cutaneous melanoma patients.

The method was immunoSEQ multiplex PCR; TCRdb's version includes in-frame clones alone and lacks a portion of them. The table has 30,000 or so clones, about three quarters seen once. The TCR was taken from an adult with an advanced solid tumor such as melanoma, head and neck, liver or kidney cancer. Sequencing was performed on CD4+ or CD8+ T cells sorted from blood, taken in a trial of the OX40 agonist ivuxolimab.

The CDR3 region is CASSLAGGTGELFF. For the CDR3, the DNA is TGTGCCAGCAGCTTAGCGGGTGGGACCGGGGAGCTGTTTTTT. The chain employs TRBV7-2 and TRBJ2-2; D remains ambiguous. V was clipped by 0 bases and J by 5 bases, with 7 bases between them. Germline lookup yields CDR1 SGHTA and CDR2 FQGNSA. The CDR3 is 14 amino acids.